This entry lists 15 T cell receptor beta chains sequenced from one sample in a study of T cell changes during pregnancy in multiple sclerosis. Clones were sequenced by immunoSEQ multiplex PCR, and TCRdb holds only the in-frame ones, with some missing. The top ten clones hold less than 2.5% of a sample with 70,000 to 95,000 clones, almost 95% of them seen once. Source: peripheral blood, taken in the third trimester of pregnancy. These receptors all come from a female donor with multiple sclerosis, enrolled in a pregnancy study.

The rearrangement uses TRBV11-2 and TRBJ2-7; TRBD2 aligns across 9 bases. The CDR3 runs to 16 residues. Trimming at V came to 3 bases and at J to 3 bases, leaving 9 bases not matched to a gene. The germline V gene has CDR1 SGHAT and CDR2 FQNNGV. CDR3 sequence: CASSLAFSGSHYEQYF. The CDR3 coding sequence is TGTGCCAGCAGCTTGGCCTTTAGCGGGAGTCACTACGAGCAGTACTTC.

The chain has TRBV9 and TRBJ2-1; 12 nucleotides align to TRBD2. V shed 0 bases and J 4 bases; nucleotides not matched to a gene: 14. Germline CDR1 reads SGDLS; CDR2 reads YYNGEE. This CDR3 spans 20 amino acids. The CDR3 region has the DNA TGTGCCAGCAGCGTAGATCTAGCGGGAGGGCTCACACGTATTTACAATGAGCAGTTCTTC. Amino acids: CASSVDLAGGLTRIYNEQFF.

The V gene is TRBV9, the J gene TRBJ2-5, with 10 bases lining up with TRBD1. Looked up from germline, CDR1 is SGDLS and CDR2 is YYNGEE. Trimming took 0 bases from V and 4 from J; bases not matched to a gene: 3. The CDR3 is 15 amino acids. The CDR3 region has the DNA TGTGCCAGCAGCGTAGGACAGGGGGCAAGAGAGACCCAGTACTTC. Residues: CASSVGQGARETQYF.

The V and J genes are TRBV4-2 and TRBJ2-7, with 7 bases lining up with TRBD1. Losses at the gene ends were 3 bases for V and 0 bases for J; bases not matched to a gene: 5. This CDR3 spans 15 amino acids. Germline values: CDR1 LGHNA, CDR2 YNFKEQ. The CDR3 protein is CASSHPGQDSYEQYF. CDR3 coding DNA: TGTGCCAGCAGCCACCCAGGACAGGACTCCTACGAGCAGTACTTC.

The chain couples TRBV19 to TRBJ2-7; D ambiguous. The V gene lost 2 bases and the J gene lost 3 bases, with 8 bases spanning the gap. CDR3 size: 13 residues. Germline V lookup: CDR1 LNHDA, CDR2 SQIVND (reference sequence). The CDR3 region is CASSISHNYEQYF. The CDR3 DNA reads TGTGCCAGTAGTATAAGTCACAACTACGAGCAGTACTTC.

The chain employs TRBV15 and TRBJ2-3; weak D call: TRBD2 (5 bases). This CDR3 has 15 residues. The V end lost 5 bases, the J end lost 6 bases, and 18 bases lay between the germline ends. In germline, CDR1 is LNHNV, CDR2 YYDKDF (reference sequence). The CDR3 region is CATSLREFGVDTQYF. As DNA, the CDR3 is TGTGCCACCAGCTTAAGGGAGTTTGGGGTGGATACGCAGTATTTT. Based on the CDR3 plus reference TRBV15 and TRBJ2-3, the full variable domain is DAMVIQNPRYQVTQFGKPVTLSCSQTLNHNVMYWYQQKSSQAPKLLFHYYDKDFNNEADTPDNFQSRRPNTSFCFLDIRSPGLGDTAMYLCATSLREFGVDTQYFGPGTRLTVL.

This clone was counted a single time. The chain recombines TRBV28 with TRBJ2-3; 11 positions match TRBD2. CDR3 size: 15 residues. Germline V gene lookup returns CDR1 MDHEN and CDR2 SYDVKM. The ends lost 4 bases at V and 6 bases at J; junction bases unmatched: 6. CDR3 nucleotide sequence: TGTGCCAGCAGTTCAACTAGCGGGAGAGTGGATACGCAGTATTTT. This translates into CASSSTSGRVDTQYF.

This clone showed up many times. The chain has TRBV6-6 and TRBJ1-1; 9 positions agree with TRBD1. The CDR3 is 15 amino acids. After removal of 6 bases from V and 6 bases from J, the junction contained 11 bases not matched to a gene. Germline V lookup: CDR1 MNHNY, CDR2 SVGAGI (reference sequence). In DNA form, the CDR3 reads TGTGCCAGCAGCTTAAATACAGGGGGCACGGCTGAAGCTTTCTTT. It translates to CASSLNTGGTAEAFF.

In DNA, the CDR3 is TGTGCCAGCCGACTAACCTCCTATGGCTACACCTTC. It translates to CASRLTSYGYTF. The genes are TRBV28 and TRBJ1-2; D is unresolved. Trimming left V 8 bases short and J 4 bases short, with 11 bases between. The CDR3 loop spans 12 amino acids. From germline, CDR1 is MDHEN and CDR2 SYDVKM.

The V and J genes are TRBV11-2 and TRBJ1-1; D is perhaps TRBD1 (6 bases). Trimming left V 0 bases short and J 9 bases short, with 11 bases between. The CDR3 extends over 13 amino acids. CDR1 SGHAT and CDR2 FQNNGV come from the germline V gene. CDR3 region: CASSLDLGGQAFF. The CDR3 DNA reads as TGTGCCAGCAGCTTAGATCTTGGGGGCCAAGCTTTCTTT.

This clone was picked up one time. The chain recombines TRBV30 with TRBJ1-1; TRBD1 is a possible D gene (6 bases). Trimming took off 4 bases at V and 2 bases at J, with 23 bases between the two ends. This CDR3 has 17 residues. CDR1 is GTSNPN, CDR2 SVGIG, per germline (reference sequence). In nucleotides, the CDR3 is TGTGCCTGGACCTTCCAAGGGGGACCAACTCGAAACACTGAAGCTTTCTTT. Its protein is CAWTFQGGPTRNTEAFF.

V is TRBV10-3 and J is TRBJ2-1; D perhaps matches TRBD1 (5 bases). Germline CDR1 and CDR2: ENHRY and SYGVKD. The CDR3 is 15 amino acids. The V and J ends lost 9 bases and 0 bases respectively, with 15 bases between them. Here the CDR3 reads CAMRSGSSSYNEQFF. The CDR3 DNA follows: TGTGCCATGAGATCAGGGTCCAGCTCCTACAATGAGCAGTTCTTC.

V gene TRBV29-1 combines with J gene TRBJ1-2; weak D call: TRBD1 (6 bases). Germline values: CDR1 SQVTM, CDR2 ANQGSEA. This CDR3 spans 11 amino acids. V was trimmed by 5 bases and J by 6 bases, leaving 10 bases between them. CDR3: CSVSGADGYTF. The CDR3 DNA reads TGCAGCGTTTCAGGGGCGGATGGCTACACCTTC.

This rearrangement joins TRBV9 to TRBJ2-1; the D gene is possibly TRBD2 (5 bases). The V gene lost 4 bases and the J gene lost 13 bases, with 18 bases spanning the gap. The length of the CDR3 is 13 residues. The germline CDR1 and CDR2 sequences are SGDLS and YYNGEE. The chain's CDR3 is CASSPEAASRQFF. The CDR3 region has the DNA TGTGCCAGCAGCCCAGAGGCGGCTAGCAGACAGTTCTTC.

V usage is TRBV7-6 and J usage is TRBJ2-6; 7 bases are a match to TRBD1. J was trimmed by 1 base and V by 5 bases; bases with no gene match: 8. The CDR3 is made up of 17 amino acids. Per germline, CDR1 SGHVS and CDR2 FNYEAQ. The CDR3 loop is CASSKPTGPSGANVLTF. In DNA, the CDR3 is TGTGCCAGCAGCAAACCGACAGGGCCGTCTGGGGCCAACGTCCTGACTTTC.